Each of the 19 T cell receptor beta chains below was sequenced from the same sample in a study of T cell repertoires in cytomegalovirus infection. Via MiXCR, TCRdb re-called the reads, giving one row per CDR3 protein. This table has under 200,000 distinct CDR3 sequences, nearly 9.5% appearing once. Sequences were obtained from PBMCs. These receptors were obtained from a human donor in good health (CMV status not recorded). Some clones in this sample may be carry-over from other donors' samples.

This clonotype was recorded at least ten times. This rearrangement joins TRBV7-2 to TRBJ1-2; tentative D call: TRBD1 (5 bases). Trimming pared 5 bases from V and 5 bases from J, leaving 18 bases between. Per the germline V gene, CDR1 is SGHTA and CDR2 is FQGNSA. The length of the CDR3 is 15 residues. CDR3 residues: CASSPEGYGSYGYTF. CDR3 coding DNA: TGTGCCAGCAGCCCAGAGGGGTATGGATCTTATGGCTACACCTTC.

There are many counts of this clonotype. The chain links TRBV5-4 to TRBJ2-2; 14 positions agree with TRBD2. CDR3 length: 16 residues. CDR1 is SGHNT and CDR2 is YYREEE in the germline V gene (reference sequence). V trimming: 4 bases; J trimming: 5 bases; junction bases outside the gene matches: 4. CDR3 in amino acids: CASSTGTSGSTGELFF. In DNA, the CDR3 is TGTGCCAGCAGCACTGGGACTAGCGGGAGTACCGGGGAGCTGTTTTTT.

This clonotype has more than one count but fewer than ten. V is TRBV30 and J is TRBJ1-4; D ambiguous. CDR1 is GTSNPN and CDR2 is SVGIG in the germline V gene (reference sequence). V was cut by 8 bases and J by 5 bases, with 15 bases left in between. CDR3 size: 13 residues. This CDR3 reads CAIGASRNEKLFF. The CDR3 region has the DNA TGTGCCATCGGAGCCAGCCGAAATGAAAAACTGTTTTTT.

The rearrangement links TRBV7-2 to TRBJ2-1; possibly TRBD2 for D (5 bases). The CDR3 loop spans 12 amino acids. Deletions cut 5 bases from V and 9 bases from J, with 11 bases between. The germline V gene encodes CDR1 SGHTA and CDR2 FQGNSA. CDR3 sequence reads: CASSPGRGEQFF. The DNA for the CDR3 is TGTGCCAGCAGCCCAGGTCGGGGTGAGCAGTTCTTC.

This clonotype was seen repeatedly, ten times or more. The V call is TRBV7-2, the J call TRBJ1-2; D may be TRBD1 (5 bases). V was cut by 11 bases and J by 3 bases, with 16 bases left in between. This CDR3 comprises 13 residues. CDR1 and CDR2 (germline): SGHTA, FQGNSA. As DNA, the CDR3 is TGTGCCGGGCAACGTTGGGGGGACTATGGCTACACCTTC. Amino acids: CAGQRWGDYGYTF.

CDR3 sequence: CAISDPSSGRTDTQYF. The CDR3 coding sequence is TGTGCCATCAGTGACCCTAGCAGTGGCCGCACAGATACGCAGTATTTT. This chain links TRBV10-3 with TRBJ2-3, with a tentative D call TRBD2 (5 bases). CDR1 is ENHRY, CDR2 SYGVKD, per germline. This CDR3 is 16 amino acids long. The V end lost 3 bases, the J end lost 1 base, and 14 bases lay between the germline ends.

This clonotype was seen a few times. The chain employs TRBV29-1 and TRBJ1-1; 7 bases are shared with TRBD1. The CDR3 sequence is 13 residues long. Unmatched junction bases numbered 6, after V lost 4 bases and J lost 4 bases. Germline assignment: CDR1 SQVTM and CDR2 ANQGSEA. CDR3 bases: TGCAGCGTTGGAGACAGGGCGGGCACTGAAGCTTTCTTT. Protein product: CSVGDRAGTEAFF.

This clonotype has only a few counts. The CDR3 here is CSVETGRGLTEAFF. The CDR3 DNA sequence: TGCAGCGTAGAGACAGGGCGAGGACTCACTGAAGCTTTCTTT. The chain has TRBV29-1 and TRBJ1-1; TRBD1 matches at 7 bases. CDR1 and CDR2 from the germline V gene are SQVTM and ANQGSEA. Trimming at V came to 6 bases and at J to 4 bases, leaving 11 bases not matched to a gene. CDR3 length equals 14 residues. The variable domain in full, with the rest retrieved from reference TRBV29-1 and TRBJ1-1, is SAVISQKPSRDICQRGTSLTIQCQVDSQVTMMFWYRQQPGQSLTLIATANQGSEATYESGFVIDKFPISRPNLTFSTLTVSNMSPEDSSIYLCSVETGRGLTEAFFGQGTRLTVV.

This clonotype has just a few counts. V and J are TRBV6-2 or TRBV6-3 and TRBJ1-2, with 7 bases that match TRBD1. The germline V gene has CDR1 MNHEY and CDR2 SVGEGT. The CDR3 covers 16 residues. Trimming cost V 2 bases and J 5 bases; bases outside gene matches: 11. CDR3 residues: CASSYDVARGIYGYTF. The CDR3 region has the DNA TGTGCCAGCAGTTACGATGTCGCCAGGGGGATTTATGGCTACACCTTC.

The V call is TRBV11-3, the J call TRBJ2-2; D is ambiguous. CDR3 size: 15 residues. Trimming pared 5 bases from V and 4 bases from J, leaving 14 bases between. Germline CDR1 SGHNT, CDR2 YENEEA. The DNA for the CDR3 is TGTGCCAGCAGCCCCAACCGGTATAGCACCGGGGAGCTGTTTTTT. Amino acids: CASSPNRYSTGELFF.

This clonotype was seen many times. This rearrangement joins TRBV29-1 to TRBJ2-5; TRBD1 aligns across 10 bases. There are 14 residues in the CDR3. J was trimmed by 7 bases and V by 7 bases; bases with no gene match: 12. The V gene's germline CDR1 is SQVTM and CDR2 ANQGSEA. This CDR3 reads CSARQGALGRTQYF. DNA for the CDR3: TGCAGCGCCAGACAGGGGGCCCTCGGGAGGACCCAGTACTTC.

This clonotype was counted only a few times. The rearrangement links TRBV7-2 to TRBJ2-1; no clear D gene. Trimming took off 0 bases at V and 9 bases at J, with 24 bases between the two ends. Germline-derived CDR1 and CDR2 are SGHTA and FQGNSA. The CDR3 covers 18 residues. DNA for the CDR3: TGTGCCAGCAGCTTAGCCAGTCATCAAGTCCGGCGTTTGAGTGAGCAGTTCTTC. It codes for CASSLASHQVRRLSEQFF.

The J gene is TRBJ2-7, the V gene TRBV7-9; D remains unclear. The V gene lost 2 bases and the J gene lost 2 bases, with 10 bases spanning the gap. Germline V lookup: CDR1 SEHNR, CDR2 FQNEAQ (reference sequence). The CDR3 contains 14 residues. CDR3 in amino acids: CASSLSGNTYEQYF. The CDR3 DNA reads TGTGCCAGCAGCTTAAGTGGGAACACCTACGAGCAGTACTTC.

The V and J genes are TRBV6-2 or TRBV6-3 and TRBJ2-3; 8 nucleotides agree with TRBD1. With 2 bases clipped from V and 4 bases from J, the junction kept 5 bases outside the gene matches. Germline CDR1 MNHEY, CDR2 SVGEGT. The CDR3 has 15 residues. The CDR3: CASSYLGRGPDTQYF. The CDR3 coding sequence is TGTGCCAGCAGTTACCTGGGCAGGGGGCCAGATACGCAGTATTTT.

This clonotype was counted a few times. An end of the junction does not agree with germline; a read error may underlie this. CDR3 region: CASRQGVGKSYEQYF. CDR3 in DNA: TGCGCCAGCAGACAAGGGGTAGGGAAATCCTACGAGCAGTACTTC. The V and J genes are TRBV4-3 and TRBJ2-7, with D perhaps TRBD1 (5 bases). Germline CDR1 and CDR2: LGHNA and YSLEER. The CDR3 runs 15 residues.

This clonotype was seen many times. CDR3 sequence (DNA): TGTGCCAGCAACAAATACCACACGGGCACTGAAGCTTTCTTT. Amino acid sequence: CASNKYHTGTEAFF. This chain links TRBV28 with TRBJ1-1; D is unclear. V lost 7 bases and J 4 bases, leaving 16 bases between the germline ends. This CDR3 comprises 14 residues. Germline V gene data show CDR1 as MDHEN and CDR2 as SYDVKM.

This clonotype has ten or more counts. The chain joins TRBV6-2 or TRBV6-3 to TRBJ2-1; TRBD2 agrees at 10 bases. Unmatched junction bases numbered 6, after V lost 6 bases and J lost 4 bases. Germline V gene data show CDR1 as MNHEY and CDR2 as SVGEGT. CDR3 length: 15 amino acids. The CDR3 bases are TGTGCCAGCAGATCTAGCGGGAGTGTTTACAATGAGCAGTTCTTC. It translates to CASRSSGSVYNEQFF.

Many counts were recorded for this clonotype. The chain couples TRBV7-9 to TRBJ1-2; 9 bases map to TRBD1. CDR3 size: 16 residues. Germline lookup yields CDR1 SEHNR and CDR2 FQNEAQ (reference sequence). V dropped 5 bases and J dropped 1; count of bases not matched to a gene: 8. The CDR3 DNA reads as TGTGCCAGCAGCCGGTCCGGGACAGGGAATAACTATGGCTACACCTTC. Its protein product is CASSRSGTGNNYGYTF.

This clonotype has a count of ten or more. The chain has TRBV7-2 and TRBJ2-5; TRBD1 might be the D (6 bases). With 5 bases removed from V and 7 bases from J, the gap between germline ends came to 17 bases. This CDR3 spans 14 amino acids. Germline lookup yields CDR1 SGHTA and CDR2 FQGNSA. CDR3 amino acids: CASSQQGPSGTQYF. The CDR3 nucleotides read TGTGCCAGCAGCCAACAGGGCCCATCGGGGACCCAGTACTTC.